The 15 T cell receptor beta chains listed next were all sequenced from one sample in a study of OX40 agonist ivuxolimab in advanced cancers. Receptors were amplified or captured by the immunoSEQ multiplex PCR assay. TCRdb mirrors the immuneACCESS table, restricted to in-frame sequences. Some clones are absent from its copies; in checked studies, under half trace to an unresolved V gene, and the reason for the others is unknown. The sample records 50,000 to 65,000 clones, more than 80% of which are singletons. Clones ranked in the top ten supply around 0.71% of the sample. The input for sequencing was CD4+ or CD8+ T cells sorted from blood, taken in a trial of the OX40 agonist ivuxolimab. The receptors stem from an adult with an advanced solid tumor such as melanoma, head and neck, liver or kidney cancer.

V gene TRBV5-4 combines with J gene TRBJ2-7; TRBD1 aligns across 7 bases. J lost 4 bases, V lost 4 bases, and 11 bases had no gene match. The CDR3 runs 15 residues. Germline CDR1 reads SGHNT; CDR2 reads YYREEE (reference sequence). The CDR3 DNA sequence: TGTGCCAGCAGCCTGGGACAGCCGCCTTTGTACGAGCAGTACTTC. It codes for CASSLGQPPLYEQYF.

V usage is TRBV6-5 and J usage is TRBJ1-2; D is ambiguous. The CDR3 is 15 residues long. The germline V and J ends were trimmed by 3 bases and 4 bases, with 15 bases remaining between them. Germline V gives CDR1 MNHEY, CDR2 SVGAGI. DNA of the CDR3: TGTGCCAGCAGTTATGTGCCGGACGGAAGCTATGGCTACACCTTC. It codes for CASSYVPDGSYGYTF.

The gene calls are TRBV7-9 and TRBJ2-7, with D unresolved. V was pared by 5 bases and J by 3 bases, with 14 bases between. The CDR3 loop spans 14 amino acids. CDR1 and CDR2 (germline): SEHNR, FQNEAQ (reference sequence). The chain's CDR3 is CASSPATADYEQYF. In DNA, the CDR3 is TGTGCCAGCAGCCCGGCCACGGCTGACTACGAGCAGTACTTC. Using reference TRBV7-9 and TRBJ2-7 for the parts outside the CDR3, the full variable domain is DTGVSQNPRHKITKRGQNVTFRCDPISEHNRLYWYRQTLGQGPEFLTYFQNEAQLEKSRLLSDRFSAERPKGSFSTLEIQRTEQGDSAMYLCASSPATADYEQYFGPGTRLTVT.

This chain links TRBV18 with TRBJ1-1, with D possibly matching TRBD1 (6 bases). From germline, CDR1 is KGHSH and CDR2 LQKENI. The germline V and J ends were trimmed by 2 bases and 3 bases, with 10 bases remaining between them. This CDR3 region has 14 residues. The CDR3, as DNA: TGTGCCAGCTCACCAAGGGGGATTGACACTGAAGCTTTCTTT. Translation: CASSPRGIDTEAFF.

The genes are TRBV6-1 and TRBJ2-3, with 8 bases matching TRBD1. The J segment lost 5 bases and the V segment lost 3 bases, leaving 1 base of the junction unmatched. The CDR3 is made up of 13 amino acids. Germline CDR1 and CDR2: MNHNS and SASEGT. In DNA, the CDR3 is TGTGCCAGCAGTGACAGGGGGCGAGATACGCAGTATTTT. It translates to CASSDRGRDTQYF.

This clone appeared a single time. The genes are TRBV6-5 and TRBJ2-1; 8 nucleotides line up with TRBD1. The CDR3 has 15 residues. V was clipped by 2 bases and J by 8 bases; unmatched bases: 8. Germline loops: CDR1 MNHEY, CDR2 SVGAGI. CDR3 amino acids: CASSYKETGDHEQFF. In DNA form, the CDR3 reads TGTGCCAGCAGTTACAAGGAGACAGGGGACCATGAGCAGTTCTTC.

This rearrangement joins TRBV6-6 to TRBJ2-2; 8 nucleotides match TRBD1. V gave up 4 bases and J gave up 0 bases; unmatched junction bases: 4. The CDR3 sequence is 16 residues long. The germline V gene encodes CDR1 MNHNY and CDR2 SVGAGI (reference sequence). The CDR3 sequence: CASSLKTGANTGELFF. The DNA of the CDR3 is TGTGCCAGCAGTTTGAAGACAGGGGCGAACACCGGGGAGCTGTTTTTT.

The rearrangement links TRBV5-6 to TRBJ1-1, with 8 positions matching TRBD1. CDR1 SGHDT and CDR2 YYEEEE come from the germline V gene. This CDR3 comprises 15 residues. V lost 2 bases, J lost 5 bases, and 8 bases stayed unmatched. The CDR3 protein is CASSFFDRGGTEAFF. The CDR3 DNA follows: TGTGCCAGCAGCTTTTTCGACAGGGGCGGGACTGAAGCTTTCTTT.

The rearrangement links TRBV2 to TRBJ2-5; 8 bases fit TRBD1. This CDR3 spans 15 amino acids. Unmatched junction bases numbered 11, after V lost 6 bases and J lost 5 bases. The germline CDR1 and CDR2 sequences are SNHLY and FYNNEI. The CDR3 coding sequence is TGTGCCAGCAGGGTTGACAGGGGCCTCAGGGAGACCCAGTACTTC. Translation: CASRVDRGLRETQYF.

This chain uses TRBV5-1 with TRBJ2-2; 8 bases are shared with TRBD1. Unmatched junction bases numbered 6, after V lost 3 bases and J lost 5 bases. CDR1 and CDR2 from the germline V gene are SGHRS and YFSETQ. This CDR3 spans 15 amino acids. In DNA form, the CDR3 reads TGCGCCAGCAGCTCAGGGGGCGGTTGGACCGGGGAGCTGTTTTTT. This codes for CASSSGGGWTGELFF.

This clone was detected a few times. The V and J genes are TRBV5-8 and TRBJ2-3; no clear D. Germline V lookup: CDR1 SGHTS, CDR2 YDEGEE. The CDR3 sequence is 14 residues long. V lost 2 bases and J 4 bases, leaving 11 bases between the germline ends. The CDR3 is CASSFPATADTQYF. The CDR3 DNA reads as TGTGCCAGCAGCTTTCCAGCGACCGCAGATACGCAGTATTTT.

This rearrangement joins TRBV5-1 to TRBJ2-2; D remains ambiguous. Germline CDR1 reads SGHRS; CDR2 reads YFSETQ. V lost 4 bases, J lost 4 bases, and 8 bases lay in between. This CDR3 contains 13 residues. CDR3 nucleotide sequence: TGCGCCAGCAGCAGGGCCCTCACCGGGGAGCTGTTTTTT. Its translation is CASSRALTGELFF.

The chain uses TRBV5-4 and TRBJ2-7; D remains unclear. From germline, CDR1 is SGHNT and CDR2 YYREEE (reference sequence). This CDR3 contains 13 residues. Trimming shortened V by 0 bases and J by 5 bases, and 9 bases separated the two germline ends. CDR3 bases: TGTGCCAGCAGCTTGGGGGTTATTAACGAGCAGTACTTC. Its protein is CASSLGVINEQYF.

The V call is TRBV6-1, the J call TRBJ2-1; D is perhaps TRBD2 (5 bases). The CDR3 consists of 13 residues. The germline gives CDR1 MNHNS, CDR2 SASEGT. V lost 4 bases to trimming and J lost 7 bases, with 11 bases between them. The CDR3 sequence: CASSATDSNEQFF. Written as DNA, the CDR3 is TGTGCCAGCAGTGCGACGGACTCGAATGAGCAGTTCTTC.

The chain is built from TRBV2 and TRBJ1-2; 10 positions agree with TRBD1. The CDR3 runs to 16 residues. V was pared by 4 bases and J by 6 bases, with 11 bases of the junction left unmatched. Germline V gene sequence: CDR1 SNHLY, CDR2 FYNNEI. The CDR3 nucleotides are TGTGCCAGCAGTGTTATTCGACAGGGGGCGAACCATGGCTACACCTTC. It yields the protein CASSVIRQGANHGYTF.